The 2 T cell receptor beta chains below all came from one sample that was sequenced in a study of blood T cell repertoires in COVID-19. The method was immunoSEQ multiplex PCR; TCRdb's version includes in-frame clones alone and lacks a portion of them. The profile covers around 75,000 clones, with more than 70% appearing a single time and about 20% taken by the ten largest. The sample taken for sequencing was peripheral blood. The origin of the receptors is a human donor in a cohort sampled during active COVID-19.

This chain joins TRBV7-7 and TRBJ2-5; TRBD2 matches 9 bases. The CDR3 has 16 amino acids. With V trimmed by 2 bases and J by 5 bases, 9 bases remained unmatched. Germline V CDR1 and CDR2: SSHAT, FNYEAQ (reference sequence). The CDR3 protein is CASSLSSGGLSETQYF. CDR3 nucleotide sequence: TGTGCCAGCAGCTTAAGTAGCGGGGGCCTTTCGGAGACCCAGTACTTC.

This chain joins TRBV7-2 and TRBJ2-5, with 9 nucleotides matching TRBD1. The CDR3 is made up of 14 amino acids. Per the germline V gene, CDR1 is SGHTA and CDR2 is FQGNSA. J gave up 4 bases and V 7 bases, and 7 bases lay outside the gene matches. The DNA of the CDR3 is TGTGCCAGCAAGCGAGGACAGGGGCGAGAGACCCAGTACTTC. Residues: CASKRGQGRETQYF.